The next 5 T cell receptor beta chains were all read from a single sample in a study of CD8+CD57+ T cells in acquired aplastic anemia. TCR beta VDJ combinations and CDR3 sequences were profiled from genomic DNA. TCRdb reprocessed the reads via MiXCR and lists one record per CDR3 protein. The data show a few hundred thousand distinct CDR3 sequences, around 72% seen once. Sequencing was performed on sorted CD4+, CD8+, or CD8+CD57+ T cells (not recorded which) from PBMCs. The receptors were gathered from a human donor in good health, serving as a control.

The rearrangement uses TRBV11-2 and TRBJ1-5; a possible D gene is TRBD1 (5 bases). The germline gives CDR1 SGHAT, CDR2 FQNNGV. V was trimmed by 5 bases and J by 4 bases, leaving 21 bases between them. The CDR3 runs 17 residues. The CDR3 DNA reads as TGTGCCAGCAGCAGAGCTGGGGGAGGGGAGACGAATCAGCCCCAGCATTTT. As protein: CASSRAGGGETNQPQHF.

V and J are TRBV7-9 and TRBJ1-1; D possibly corresponds to TRBD1 (6 bases). Deletions cut 5 bases from V and 5 bases from J, with 21 bases between. This CDR3 is built from 16 residues. The germline CDR1 and CDR2 sequences are SEHNR and FQNEAQ (reference sequence). CDR3 nucleotide sequence: TGTGCCAGCAGCGTAGGGGGGCTGGTTGTGGAGACTGAAGCTTTCTTT. Translating gives CASSVGGLVVETEAFF.

This sequence joins TRBV12-3 or TRBV12-4 and TRBJ1-1; D not resolved. The CDR3 sequence is 13 residues long. V lost 7 bases to trimming and J lost 1 base, with 10 bases between them. The CDR3 DNA follows: TGTGCCAGCAATCTGTCGGGGAACACTGAAGCTTTCTTT. Amino acids: CASNLSGNTEAFF.

J is TRBJ2-5 and V is TRBV20-1; D unresolved. V was cut by 4 bases and J by 4 bases, with 13 bases left in between. Germline V gene sequence: CDR1 DFQATT, CDR2 SNEGSKA (reference sequence). The CDR3 consists of 13 residues. The CDR3 is CSATGVVSETQYF. CDR3 nucleotides: TGCAGTGCTACAGGAGTGGTATCAGAGACCCAGTACTTC.

This rearrangement joins TRBV5-1 to TRBJ1-2; TRBD1 matches 9 bases. The CDR3 extends over 17 amino acids. Germline trimming cut 7 bases from V and 2 bases from J; bases unmatched to any gene: 15. Germline V lookup: CDR1 SGHRS, CDR2 YFSETQ. The CDR3 loop reads CASSVGSKGQGNYGYTF. The CDR3 region has the DNA TGCGCCAGCTCGGTAGGGTCAAAGGGACAGGGCAACTATGGCTACACCTTC.